What follows are 19 T cell receptor beta chains derived from one specimen sequenced in a study of long-term antiretroviral therapy in people with HIV. An immunoSEQ assay, version v3.0, was performed at survey level. This table comes from immunoSEQ multiplex PCR, and its TCRdb copy is limited to in-frame clones, with some not included. Of 15,000 or so clones listed, 60% to 80% are singletons. The specimen comprised unsorted PBMCs, sampled 0.5 years before starting antiretroviral therapy. These receptors came from a woman aged 40 to 50 with HIV.

This clone appeared a few times. The rearrangement uses TRBV7-9 and TRBJ1-2; D remains unclear. Trimming took 1 base from V and 4 from J, leaving 10 bases between them. Germline V lookup: CDR1 SEHNR, CDR2 FQNEAQ (reference sequence). The CDR3 is 14 amino acids. The DNA of the CDR3 is TGTGCCAGCAGCTTAGTTGTGGATTTCTATGGCTACACCTTC. This gives the protein CASSLVVDFYGYTF.

The V call is TRBV10-3, the J call TRBJ2-7; perhaps TRBD1 as D (6 bases). The CDR3 has 12 amino acids. Germline assignment: CDR1 ENHRY and CDR2 SYGVKD. The V end lost 6 bases, the J end lost 4 bases, and 10 bases lay between the germline ends. The CDR3 region is CAIRATGYEQYF. The CDR3 DNA reads as TGTGCCATCAGAGCCACAGGGTACGAGCAGTACTTC.

The chain uses TRBV4-1 and TRBJ2-1; TRBD2 matches 13 bases. J was trimmed by 8 bases and V by 3 bases; bases with no gene match: 4. The CDR3 covers 15 residues. Germline V CDR1 and CDR2: MGHRA, YSYEKL. The chain's CDR3 is CASSHTSGGGYEQFF. CDR3 bases: TGCGCCAGCAGCCACACTAGCGGGGGGGGCTATGAGCAGTTCTTC.

The CDR3 DNA is TGTGCCATCAGCGTACAGGGATTGAACACTGAAGCTTTCTTT. This gives the protein CAISVQGLNTEAFF. The chain links TRBV10-3 to TRBJ1-1; perhaps TRBD1 as D (6 bases). Trimming left V 6 bases short and J 0 bases short, with 11 bases between. Germline V CDR1 and CDR2: ENHRY, SYGVKD. CDR3 length equals 14 residues.

This rearrangement joins TRBV19 to TRBJ2-5; tentatively, D is TRBD2 (6 bases). The germline V and J ends were trimmed by 6 bases and 1 base, with 9 bases remaining between them. This CDR3 region has 13 residues. The germline gives CDR1 LNHDA, CDR2 SQIVND (reference sequence). The DNA of the CDR3 is TGTGCCAGTAGCCAGACTAGCCAAGAGACCCAGTACTTC. It specifies CASSQTSQETQYF. Full variable domain (outside the CDR3, taken from reference TRBV19 and TRBJ2-5): DGGITQSPKYLFRKEGQNVTLSCEQNLNHDAMYWYRQDPGQGLRLIYYSQIVNDFQKGDIAEGYSVSREKKESFPLTVTSAQKNPTAFYLCASSQTSQETQYFGPGTRLLVL.

In its sample, this clone was seen a few times. The chain recombines TRBV7-9 with TRBJ1-1; no reliable D call. CDR1 is SEHNR, CDR2 FQNEAQ, per germline (reference sequence). This CDR3 comprises 13 residues. V lost 3 bases and J lost 7, with 12 bases in between. Here the CDR3 reads CASSFSSLGEAFF. The CDR3 nucleotides are TGTGCCAGCAGCTTCAGCAGTTTGGGTGAAGCTTTCTTT.

Only a few counts were recorded for this clone. The chain combines TRBV27 with TRBJ2-2; 10 bases agree with TRBD2. Trimming cost V 5 bases and J 3 bases; bases outside gene matches: 3. Germline V CDR1 and CDR2: MNHEY, SMNVEV (reference sequence). The CDR3 length is 15 residues. CDR3 region: CASSPGTSDTGELFF. The DNA for the CDR3 is TGTGCCAGCAGTCCGGGGACTAGCGACACCGGGGAGCTGTTTTTT.

This clone has only a few counts. This chain uses TRBV2 with TRBJ2-6; tentatively, D is TRBD1 or TRBD2 (5 bases each). CDR1 SNHLY and CDR2 FYNNEI come from the germline V gene. The CDR3 totals 14 residues. Deletions cut 9 bases from V and 11 bases from J, with 20 bases between. The CDR3 sequence: CARTRGDSNDVLTF. CDR3 DNA sequence: TGTGCCAGAACGAGGGGCGACAGTAACGACGTCCTGACTTTC.

Only a few counts were recorded for this clone. This chain connects TRBV14 to TRBJ1-2, with unresolved D. This CDR3 spans 13 amino acids. The germline V gene encodes CDR1 SGHDN and CDR2 FVKESK. Trimming cost V 2 bases and J 6 bases, with 10 bases left between them. CDR3 region: CASSQFREHGYTF. The CDR3 DNA is TGTGCCAGCAGCCAATTCCGGGAGCATGGCTACACCTTC.

The V gene is TRBV7-9, the J gene TRBJ1-1; no definite D call. Trimming removed 2 bases from V and 5 bases from J, with 9 bases in between. Germline loops: CDR1 SEHNR, CDR2 FQNEAQ (reference sequence). There are 13 residues in the CDR3. In DNA form, the CDR3 reads TGTGCCAGCAGCTTAACGGGTTGGACTGAAGCTTTCTTT. Residues: CASSLTGWTEAFF.

This chain connects TRBV4-2 to TRBJ1-3, with TRBD1 as a possible D gene (6 bases). The germline V gene encodes CDR1 LGHNA and CDR2 YNFKEQ. Trimming pared 6 bases from V and 0 bases from J, leaving 12 bases between. CDR3 length: 15 residues. The CDR3 region is CASRLGGRSGNTIYF. The CDR3 region has the DNA TGTGCCAGCAGGTTGGGGGGCCGCTCTGGAAACACCATATATTTT.

V is TRBV7-9 and J is TRBJ2-1, with D possibly called TRBD1 or TRBD2 (5 bases each). Trimming pared 7 bases from V and 6 bases from J, leaving 13 bases between. CDR1 is SEHNR and CDR2 is FQNEAQ in the germline V gene (reference sequence). The CDR3 loop spans 13 amino acids. Here the CDR3 DNA reads TGTGCCAGCACCCCGGGGCTCGGCAATGAGCAGTTCTTC. Protein sequence: CASTPGLGNEQFF.

The chain is built from TRBV4-1 and TRBJ1-1, with D unclear. Germline CDR1 is MGHRA and CDR2 is YSYEKL. V was cut by 6 bases and J by 2 bases, with 19 bases left in between. This CDR3 comprises 16 residues. For the CDR3, the DNA is TGCGCCAGCAGACACCGTATCTCTGACCAAAACACTGAAGCTTTCTTT. Protein: CASRHRISDQNTEAFF.

V usage is TRBV5-1 and J usage is TRBJ2-7; D gene unclear. CDR3 length equals 13 residues. Germline CDR1 is SGHRS and CDR2 is YFSETQ. The V and J ends lost 0 bases and 1 base respectively, with 5 bases between them. CDR3 sequence: CASSLAPSYEQYF. CDR3 sequence (DNA): TGCGCCAGCAGCTTGGCCCCTTCCTACGAGCAGTACTTC.

The J gene is TRBJ1-6, the V gene TRBV7-9, with TRBD1 as a possible D gene (5 bases). V gave up 1 base and J gave up 9 bases, with 13 bases separating them. Germline V CDR1 and CDR2: SEHNR, FQNEAQ (reference sequence). The CDR3 length is 15 residues. The CDR3 here is CASSLGDGKGSPLHF. The CDR3 DNA reads as TGTGCCAGCAGCTTAGGGGACGGAAAGGGTTCACCCCTCCACTTT.

The rearrangement joins TRBV27 to TRBJ2-7; no firm D call. Germline V gives CDR1 MNHEY, CDR2 SMNVEV (reference sequence). This CDR3 spans 14 amino acids. V gave up 4 bases and J gave up 0 bases, with 10 bases separating them. The DNA of the CDR3 is TGTGCCAGCAGTTCCCTGGTACCCTCCTACGAGCAGTACTTC. As protein: CASSSLVPSYEQYF.

This clone was found once. The V and J genes are TRBV5-1 and TRBJ1-4, with D uncertain. V lost 1 base and J 3 bases, leaving 7 bases between the germline ends. Germline V gene data show CDR1 as SGHRS and CDR2 as YFSETQ. The CDR3 runs to 14 residues. CDR3 amino acids: CASSLRNANEKLFF. The CDR3 coding sequence is TGCGCCAGCAGCTTGAGGAACGCTAATGAAAAACTGTTTTTT.

The chain carries TRBV7-2 and TRBJ1-5, with D possibly being TRBD1 (5 bases). CDR3 length: 15 amino acids. Germline V gene sequence: CDR1 SGHTA, CDR2 FQGNSA. V was shortened by 5 bases and J by 2 bases, with 13 bases between the two germline ends. This CDR3 is CASSRVGGGNQPQHF. The CDR3 coding sequence is TGTGCCAGCAGCCGGGTCGGGGGGGGCAATCAGCCCCAGCATTTT.

The chain couples TRBV19 to TRBJ1-5, with a tentative D call TRBD1 (6 bases). Germline CDR1 LNHDA, CDR2 SQIVND (reference sequence). Trimming took off 1 base at V and 5 bases at J, with 12 bases between the two ends. CDR3 length: 15 amino acids. DNA for the CDR3: TGTGCCAGTAGTATAGGAGTGGGGGCGTATCAGCCCCAGCATTTT. Translated: CASSIGVGAYQPQHF.